This TCR beta chain was profiled in a study of blood T cell repertoires in COVID-19. For the study at large: Sources were T cells, B-cell-depleted T cells, or PBMCs; the material itself was cDNA or gDNA.

V dropped 3 bases and J dropped 5 bases, with 14 bases sitting between them. The V gene's germline CDR1 is SEHNR and CDR2 FQNEAQ (reference sequence). CDR3 length: 16 amino acids. This clone was seen a single time. Original methodology: Amplifying reference gene primers gave estimates of nucleated cell counts. TCRdb's copy holds only in-frame clones and misses some; the assay was immunoSEQ multiplex PCR. V and J calls and clone size are those listed in that table; D and trimming were worked out from the DNA. The sample includes around 370,000 clones, nearly 90% of them seen just once. Sequencing input: peripheral blood. The rearrangement uses TRBV7-9 and TRBJ1-6; D is possibly TRBD1 (6 bases). This TCR was sampled from a man in his late teens or twenties with active or convalescent COVID-19. CDR3 sequence (DNA): TGTGCCAGCAGCTTGCTTACAGGGTTAAATAATTCACCCCTCCACTTT. It encodes CASSLLTGLNNSPLHF.